One and the same sample provided the 32 T cell receptor beta chains below, sequenced in a study of Graves' ophthalmopathy and Graves' hyperthyroidism. Amplified material comprised TCR beta CDR3 regions derived from RNA transcripts. The first round was an RT-PCR with HTBI primers, and the second round was a multiplex PCR. Using its own MiXCR run on the multiplex PCR reads, TCRdb lists one record per CDR3 protein. Here the sample spans 740,000 or so distinct CDR3 sequences, 40% being singletons. The sample comprised peripheral blood. The source of these receptors is an adult man with Graves' ophthalmopathy.

This chain uses TRBV7-7 with TRBJ2-5; 13 bases are a match to TRBD2. This CDR3 has 16 amino acids. Germline V gene sequence: CDR1 SSHAT, CDR2 FNYEAQ (reference sequence). Germline trimming cut 7 bases from V and 3 bases from J; bases unmatched to any gene: 8. CDR3 sequence (DNA): TGTGCCAGCATCGAACCTGGGACTAGCGGGAAAGAGACCCAGTACTTC. It yields the protein CASIEPGTSGKETQYF.

This clonotype was detected a few times. The V and J genes are TRBV20-1 and TRBJ1-1; D call uncertain. This CDR3 is 13 amino acids long. Trimming pared 0 bases from V and 5 bases from J, leaving 10 bases between. Germline values: CDR1 DFQATT, CDR2 SNEGSKA (reference sequence). The CDR3 DNA reads TGCAGTGCTAGAGATGTGGGGATGACTGAAGCTTTCTTT. This translates into CSARDVGMTEAFF.

The chain joins TRBV2 to TRBJ1-5; D possibly corresponds to TRBD1 (5 bases). Trimming pared 5 bases from V and 7 bases from J, leaving 18 bases between. Germline CDR1 SNHLY, CDR2 FYNNEI. This CDR3 is built from 15 residues. The CDR3 DNA sequence: TGTGCCAGCAGTAGGGGCAAGAGGCGTGGGCAGCCCCAGCATTTT. Protein sequence: CASSRGKRRGQPQHF.

This clonotype was detected only a few times. The chain couples TRBV9 to TRBJ1-1; possibly TRBD1 for D (5 bases). The V and J ends lost 0 bases and 5 bases respectively, with 17 bases between them. There are 16 residues in the CDR3. Per germline, CDR1 SGDLS and CDR2 YYNGEE. The chain's CDR3 is CASSVAPQGRDTEAFF. For the CDR3, the DNA is TGTGCCAGCAGCGTAGCCCCCCAGGGCAGGGATACTGAAGCTTTCTTT.

Concerning this clonotype itself: A clone one base away is much larger, so this may be a read error. The gene calls are TRBV5-4 and TRBJ1-1, with a possible D match to TRBD1 (5 bases). Per the germline V gene, CDR1 is SGHNT and CDR2 is YYREEE (reference sequence). CDR3 length: 14 residues. In DNA form, the CDR3 reads TGTACCAGCAGCTTAGCGGGGCCGAACACTGAAGCTTTCTTT. Encoded protein: CTSSLAGPNTEAFF.

A note on this clonotype: Its ends do not fully match the called genes, so a read error is possible. The rearrangement joins TRBV6-1 to TRBJ2-3; D is possibly TRBD2 (6 bases). Germline lookup yields CDR1 MNHNS and CDR2 SASEGT. This CDR3 contains 13 residues. This chain's CDR3 is CAVGEVVTDTQDF. CDR3 DNA sequence: TGTGCTGTGGGGGAGGTCGTCACAGATACGCAGGATTTT.

At least ten counts were recorded for this clonotype. The gene calls are TRBV2 and TRBJ2-2; no clear D. There are 14 residues in the CDR3. V was shortened by 2 bases and J by 4 bases, with 8 bases between the two germline ends. Germline V gives CDR1 SNHLY, CDR2 FYNNEI. This chain's CDR3 is CASSEIRSTGELFF. CDR3 nucleotides: TGTGCCAGCAGTGAAATACGTAGCACCGGGGAGCTGTTTTTT.

J is TRBJ2-7 and V is TRBV13, with 7 bases fitting TRBD1. This CDR3 region has 15 residues. The J segment lost 5 bases and the V segment lost 1 base, leaving 8 bases of the junction unmatched. Germline V gives CDR1 PRHDT, CDR2 FYEKMQ (reference sequence). CDR3 DNA sequence: TGTGCCAGCAGCTTAGCGCTAGGGACAGTCCACGAGCAGTACTTC. It codes for CASSLALGTVHEQYF.

The chain employs TRBV29-1 and TRBJ1-3; a possible D gene is TRBD1 (5 bases). Germline lookup yields CDR1 SQVTM and CDR2 ANQGSEA. Deletions cut 1 base from V and 2 bases from J, with 6 bases between. CDR3 size: 13 residues. The CDR3 DNA is TGCAGCGTTGAAGGGGACCCTGGAAACACCATATATTTT. The encoded protein is CSVEGDPGNTIYF.

The rearrangement joins TRBV25-1 to TRBJ2-7; 11 nucleotides agree with TRBD2. Germline trimming cut 5 bases from V and 7 bases from J; bases unmatched to any gene: 10. CDR3 length equals 15 residues. Germline lookup yields CDR1 MGHDK and CDR2 SYGVNS. As DNA, the CDR3 is TGTGCCAGCAGTTCAAGACTAGCGGGGTCCGGGGAGCAGTACTTC. It codes for CASSSRLAGSGEQYF.

This clonotype has ten or more counts. The genes are TRBV20-1 and TRBJ2-5, with D perhaps matching TRBD2 (6 bases). The CDR3 is 13 amino acids. Trimming stripped 6 bases from V and 6 bases from J, with 17 bases between. Germline values: CDR1 DFQATT, CDR2 SNEGSKA (reference sequence). The CDR3 here is CSASGTAMQTQYF. CDR3 bases: TGCAGTGCGTCCGGGACTGCCATGCAGACCCAGTACTTC.

At least ten counts were recorded for this clonotype. The junction differs from germline at one of its ends, possibly a read error. The chain combines TRBV2 with TRBJ2-7, with D possibly matching TRBD2 (5 bases). Germline CDR1 is SNHLY and CDR2 is FYNNEI. This CDR3 region has 12 residues. CDR3: CASSEGSYEQYF. For the CDR3, the DNA is TGCGCCAGCAGTGAGGGCTCCTACGAGCAGTACTTC.

This clonotype was recorded many times. CDR3 nucleotides: TGTGCCAGCAGTGATCCCGTTGCGAATGAAAAACTGTTTTTT. Its translation is CASSDPVANEKLFF. The chain links TRBV25-1 to TRBJ1-4; D gene ambiguous. CDR3 size: 14 residues. V shed 3 bases and J shed 5 bases, with 10 bases lying between them. Germline CDR1 reads MGHDK; CDR2 reads SYGVNS.

Concerning this clonotype itself: This could be a read error, since a much larger clone is one nucleotide away. This chain links TRBV20-1 with TRBJ1-3; unclear D gene. The CDR3 consists of 14 residues. Trimming stripped 3 bases from V and 5 bases from J, with 14 bases between. CDR1 is DFQATT and CDR2 is SNEGSKA in the germline V gene (reference sequence). The CDR3 region is CSASRDTNRNTIYF. The CDR3 coding sequence is TGCAGTGCTAGCCGTGACACTAACAGAAACACCATATATTTT.

V and J are TRBV12-3 or TRBV12-4 and TRBJ1-2; D is possibly TRBD1 (6 bases). This CDR3 is 14 amino acids long. V was shortened by 5 bases and J by 5 bases, with 15 bases between the two germline ends. Here the CDR3 DNA reads TGTGCCAGCAGTGAAACCGGGACAAGATATGGCTACACCTTC. Protein sequence: CASSETGTRYGYTF.

To note about this clonotype: Just one base apart from a much larger clone, this may be a read error. The chain employs TRBV29-1 and TRBJ1-2; 7 nucleotides agree with TRBD1. Germline loops: CDR1 SQVTM, CDR2 ANQGSEA. The CDR3 spans 12 residues. CDR3 residues: CSVGSSGAQGDF. CDR3 DNA sequence: TGCAGCGTTGGAAGCTCGGGGGCGCAGGGGGACTTC.

This chain connects TRBV29-1 to TRBJ2-7; 8 bases map to TRBD1. There are 16 residues in the CDR3. Germline-derived CDR1 and CDR2 are SQVTM and ANQGSEA. Trimming removed 0 bases from V and 1 base from J; junction bases left unmatched: 8. CDR3 in amino acids: CSVEDIGQGGSYEQYF. In DNA, the CDR3 is TGCAGCGTTGAAGATATCGGACAGGGTGGTTCCTACGAGCAGTACTTC.

In its sample, this clonotype was seen a few times. The chain employs TRBV7-9 and TRBJ2-2; no clear D gene. The germline V and J ends were trimmed by 5 bases and 8 bases, with 9 bases remaining between them. The CDR3 runs 12 residues. CDR1 and CDR2 from the germline V gene are SEHNR and FQNEAQ (reference sequence). DNA of the CDR3: TGTGCCAGCAGCGTCTCCGGTGGGGAGCTGTTTTTT. This translates into CASSVSGGELFF. Together with reference TRBV7-9 and TRBJ2-2, the CDR3 gives the full variable domain: DTGVSQNPRHKITKRGQNVTFRCDPISEHNRLYWYRQTLGQGPEFLTYFQNEAQLEKSRLLSDRFSAERPKGSFSTLEIQRTEQGDSAMYLCASSVSGGELFFGEGSRLTVL.

This clonotype appeared many times. The chain is built from TRBV15 and TRBJ2-5; 11 positions agree with TRBD1. The germline V gene has CDR1 LNHNV and CDR2 YYDKDF (reference sequence). V lost 5 bases, J lost 4 bases, and 9 bases stayed unmatched. This CDR3 is 16 amino acids long. This CDR3 reads CATSRRTGGRVETQYF. For the CDR3, the DNA is TGTGCCACCAGCCGCCGGACAGGGGGCCGAGTAGAGACCCAGTACTTC.

The rearrangement uses TRBV7-9 and TRBJ2-2, with a tentative D call TRBD1 (5 bases). Germline V gene data show CDR1 as SEHNR and CDR2 as FQNEAQ (reference sequence). The CDR3 length is 14 residues. Trimming shortened V by 9 bases and J by 4 bases, and 15 bases separated the two germline ends. The chain's CDR3 is CASSTQGSTGELFF. CDR3 coding DNA: TGTGCCAGTAGTACCCAGGGAAGCACCGGGGAGCTGTTTTTT.

In regard to this clonotype: Compared with germline, one end of the junction differs, possibly owing to a read error. This chain joins TRBV10-2 and TRBJ1-5; no reliable D call. Germline CDR1 reads WSHSY; CDR2 reads SAAADI. This CDR3 has 16 amino acids. The CDR3 reads CASSQSPQPPYQPQHF. Here the CDR3 DNA reads TGTGCCAGCAGTCAGTCGCCGCAGCCACCTTATCAGCCCCAGCATTTT.

This clonotype showed up many times. The rearrangement joins TRBV29-1 to TRBJ1-5; weak D call: TRBD1 (6 bases). This CDR3 has 13 amino acids. Deletions cut 4 bases from V and 4 bases from J, with 11 bases between. The germline V gene encodes CDR1 SQVTM and CDR2 ANQGSEA. The CDR3 reads CSVAQGRNQPQHF. The CDR3, as DNA: TGCAGCGTTGCTCAGGGGCGTAATCAGCCCCAGCATTTT.

About this clonotype itself: At one boundary the junction diverges from the germline segment, which might be a read error. J is TRBJ2-7 and V is TRBV2, with 8 bases that match TRBD1. The CDR3 is 14 amino acids. Germline lookup yields CDR1 SNHLY and CDR2 FYNNEI. The CDR3 coding sequence is TGTGCCGGCAGACGGACAGGGCCATCCTACGAGCAGTACTTC. It codes for CAGRRTGPSYEQYF.

The V and J genes are TRBV20-1 and TRBJ2-7; TRBD2 aligns across 7 bases. Per germline, CDR1 DFQATT and CDR2 SNEGSKA (reference sequence). The CDR3 sequence is 13 residues long. Trimming cost V 6 bases and J 2 bases; bases outside gene matches: 7. CDR3 sequence: CSAPGTTTYEQYF. The CDR3 nucleotides are TGCAGTGCCCCCGGGACTACTACCTACGAGCAGTACTTC.

The chain links TRBV7-2 to TRBJ2-2; 8 bases are shared with TRBD2. In germline, CDR1 is SGHTA, CDR2 FQGNSA. There are 18 residues in the CDR3. V was pared by 0 bases and J by 0 bases, with 6 bases of the junction left unmatched. This CDR3 is CASSLATGGFANTGELFF. The CDR3 nucleotides read TGTGCCAGCAGCTTAGCTACGGGAGGGTTCGCGAACACCGGGGAGCTGTTTTTT.

This chain joins TRBV25-1 and TRBJ2-6, with 8 bases lining up with TRBD2. CDR3 length equals 14 residues. Germline V gene data show CDR1 as MGHDK and CDR2 as SYGVNS. Unmatched junction bases numbered 9, after V lost 7 bases and J lost 10 bases. The CDR3: CASNQAGEANVLTF. As DNA, the CDR3 is TGTGCCAGCAACCAAGCGGGGGAGGCTAACGTCCTGACTTTC.

The rearrangement joins TRBV20-1 to TRBJ2-7, with a possible D match to TRBD1 (6 bases). The length of the CDR3 is 12 residues. Looked up from germline, CDR1 is DFQATT and CDR2 is SNEGSKA (reference sequence). The chain's CDR3 is CNAKPGQNEQYF. The CDR3 nucleotides read TGCAATGCCAAACCCGGACAGAACGAGCAGTACTTC.

The sample holds many counts of this clonotype. The rearrangement joins TRBV10-3 to TRBJ2-7; D perhaps matches TRBD1 (6 bases). Germline values: CDR1 ENHRY, CDR2 SYGVKD. The CDR3 runs 12 residues. The ends were cut back, 10 bases at V and 0 bases at J, with 10 bases in the middle. CDR3 sequence: CASGQPSYEQYF. Written as DNA, the CDR3 is TGTGCCAGCGGACAGCCCTCCTACGAGCAGTACTTC.

This chain uses TRBV14 with TRBJ1-5; D is uncertain. The CDR3 has 13 residues. Trimming took off 1 base at V and 9 bases at J, with 10 bases between the two ends. CDR1 SGHDN and CDR2 FVKESK come from the germline V gene. CDR3 DNA sequence: TGTGCCAGCAGCCAAGCAGTCTCTGGGCCCCAGCATTTT. This codes for CASSQAVSGPQHF.

The rearrangement uses TRBV10-3 and TRBJ1-2; D not certain. V lost 6 bases, J lost 6 bases, and 14 bases lay in between. CDR1 is ENHRY, CDR2 SYGVKD, per germline. The CDR3 runs to 13 residues. The CDR3, as DNA: TGTGCCATCAGCGAAACAGACCTCCATGGCTACACCTTC. Its translation: CAISETDLHGYTF.

In this sample, this clonotype turned up many times. The V gene is TRBV19, the J gene TRBJ1-5, with TRBD1 identical over 9 bases. The CDR3 is 15 residues long. Germline CDR1 and CDR2: LNHDA and SQIVND (reference sequence). J lost 0 bases, V lost 6 bases, and 3 bases had no gene match. CDR3 coding DNA: TGTGCCAGTAGACAGGGGGCTTATAGCAATCAGCCCCAGCATTTT. It translates to CASRQGAYSNQPQHF.

This clonotype was detected only a few times. The chain combines TRBV5-4 with TRBJ2-7, with D hard to call. Between the trimmed V and J ends, which lost 7 bases and 3 bases, there was a span of 14 bases. The CDR3 spans 13 residues. The germline V gene encodes CDR1 SGHNT and CDR2 YYREEE (reference sequence). Here the CDR3 reads CASWSYGIYEQYF. In DNA, the CDR3 is TGTGCCAGCTGGAGTTATGGAATCTACGAGCAGTACTTC.